A single sample gave rise to the 27 T cell receptor beta chains below, sequenced in a study of cytomegalovirus exposure and HLA in healthy donors. The PCR contained 60 Vbeta and 13 Jbeta primers. Sequenced by immunoSEQ multiplex PCR; TCRdb stores in-frame clones only, minus some. The table has about 190,000 clones, more than 65% seen once. Sequenced sample: PBMCs. These receptors all come from a woman in her 30s in good health and CMV-seropositive.

This chain connects TRBV6-5 to TRBJ1-5, with D unclear. Germline V lookup: CDR1 MNHEY, CDR2 SVGAGI. Deletions cut 10 bases from V and 2 bases from J, with 12 bases between. The CDR3 is made up of 13 amino acids. CDR3 coding DNA: TGTGCCACCGGGAGACAACGCAATCAGCCCCAGCATTTT. This translates into CATGRQRNQPQHF.

The chain uses TRBV7-9 and TRBJ2-3, with D possibly matching TRBD2 (5 bases). The CDR3 is 16 amino acids. Looked up from germline, CDR1 is SEHNR and CDR2 is FQNEAQ (reference sequence). Trimming left V 5 bases short and J 6 bases short, with 21 bases between. The chain's CDR3 is CASSRSGAPGGDTQYF. The CDR3 DNA reads as TGTGCCAGCAGCCGTAGTGGAGCGCCGGGCGGGGATACGCAGTATTTT.

The chain is built from TRBV5-4 and TRBJ2-1; D ambiguous. CDR1 and CDR2 from the germline V gene are SGHNT and YYREEE (reference sequence). V lost 4 bases to trimming and J lost 7 bases, with 9 bases between them. This CDR3 contains 12 residues. The CDR3 DNA is TGTGCCAGCAGCCCGGGTAGGAATGAGCAGTTCTTC. This sequence encodes CASSPGRNEQFF.

This clone has more than one count but fewer than ten. The chain couples TRBV2 to TRBJ1-1, with D possibly TRBD1 on 6 matching bases. The V end lost 6 bases, the J end lost 1 base, and 12 bases lay between the germline ends. This CDR3 region has 14 residues. CDR1 is SNHLY, CDR2 FYNNEI, per germline. The CDR3 sequence: CASREPTGNTEAFF. As DNA, the CDR3 is TGTGCCAGCAGGGAACCGACAGGGAACACTGAAGCTTTCTTT. The full variable domain, with the rest looked up from reference TRBV2 and TRBJ1-1, is EPEVTQTPSHQVTQMGQEVILRCVPISNHLYFYWYRQILGQKVEFLVSFYNNEISEKSEIFDDQFSVERPDGSNFTLKIRSTKLEDSAMYFCASREPTGNTEAFFGQGTRLTVV.

The table lists this clone with a few counts. The chain links TRBV4-2 to TRBJ2-7; 10 bases are a match to TRBD1. The CDR3 spans 16 residues. V shed 4 bases, J shed 5 bases, and the junction held 11 bases outside the gene matches. Germline V gives CDR1 LGHNA, CDR2 YNFKEQ. CDR3 residues: CASSLSYRDRGDEQYF. CDR3 DNA: TGTGCCAGCAGCCTTTCCTACCGGGACAGGGGAGACGAGCAGTACTTC.

CDR3 sequence reads: CASSSRRGSYYGYTF. For the CDR3, the DNA is TGTGCCAGCAGCTCCCGACGGGGGAGTTACTATGGCTACACCTTC. This chain uses TRBV5-6 with TRBJ1-2; a weak D match, TRBD1 (5 bases). The length of the CDR3 is 15 residues. V was cut by 3 bases and J by 3 bases, with 15 bases left in between. CDR1 and CDR2 (germline): SGHDT, YYEEEE.

This clone came up once. V usage is TRBV6-1 and J usage is TRBJ1-6, with 7 bases lining up with TRBD1. V was pared by 4 bases and J by 0 bases, with 6 bases of the junction left unmatched. CDR3 length: 17 residues. The germline gives CDR1 MNHNS, CDR2 SASEGT. CDR3 loop: CASSASTGSSYNSPLHF. The CDR3 bases are TGTGCCAGCAGTGCCTCGACAGGGAGCTCCTATAATTCACCCCTCCACTTT.

The J gene is TRBJ1-1, the V gene TRBV11-2, with D possibly matching TRBD1 (6 bases). V lost 3 bases and J 1 base, leaving 9 bases between the germline ends. From germline, CDR1 is SGHAT and CDR2 FQNNGV. The CDR3 has 14 amino acids. The CDR3 bases are TGTGCCAGCAGCTTTCGGACAGCGAACACTGAAGCTTTCTTT. Amino acids: CASSFRTANTEAFF.

A note on this clone: Other DNA variants within this sample encode the same CDR3. The rearrangement links TRBV27 to TRBJ2-7; D gene uncertain. The ends were cut back, 5 bases at V and 1 base at J, with 9 bases in the middle. Germline V gives CDR1 MNHEY, CDR2 SMNVEV (reference sequence). The CDR3 spans 13 residues. This chain's CDR3 is CASSRGWSYEQYF. The CDR3 DNA reads TGTGCCAGCAGTCGAGGATGGTCCTACGAGCAGTACTTC.

The chain has TRBV2 and TRBJ2-7; TRBD1 might be the D (6 bases). The CDR3 sequence is 14 residues long. Trimming took 5 bases from V and 4 from J, leaving 15 bases between them. Germline CDR1 reads SNHLY; CDR2 reads FYNNEI. Here the CDR3 DNA reads TGTGCCAGCAGTACGAACAGGGCTCCTTACGAGCAGTACTTC. It yields the protein CASSTNRAPYEQYF.

This rearrangement joins TRBV5-1 to TRBJ2-7; D is ambiguous. Germline lookup yields CDR1 SGHRS and CDR2 YFSETQ. This CDR3 has 15 amino acids. V dropped 4 bases and J dropped 5 bases, with 19 bases sitting between them. The CDR3 reads CASSLELVLPHEQYF. The CDR3 DNA sequence: TGCGCCAGCAGCCTGGAGCTAGTCTTGCCCCACGAGCAGTACTTC.

The chain recombines TRBV27 with TRBJ2-7, with TRBD2 matching 8 bases. The CDR3 sequence is 15 residues long. From germline, CDR1 is MNHEY and CDR2 SMNVEV (reference sequence). J was trimmed by 6 bases and V by 1 base; bases with no gene match: 8. The CDR3 loop reads CASSLFRAGVSEQYF. As DNA, the CDR3 is TGTGCCAGCAGTTTATTTCGAGCGGGAGTCTCCGAGCAGTACTTC.

The V call is TRBV11-2, the J call TRBJ2-7; TRBD1 aligns across 8 bases. J gave up 4 bases and V 1 base, and 3 bases lay outside the gene matches. The CDR3 consists of 14 residues. Per germline, CDR1 SGHAT and CDR2 FQNNGV. The CDR3 here is CASSLGTGWYEQYF. CDR3 DNA: TGTGCCAGCAGCTTAGGGACAGGGTGGTACGAGCAGTACTTC.

The V and J genes are TRBV28 and TRBJ2-2, with a weak D call TRBD1 (6 bases). The CDR3 sequence is 16 residues long. Germline CDR1 is MDHEN and CDR2 is SYDVKM. Deletions cut 3 bases from V and 2 bases from J, with 13 bases between. CDR3 protein: CASSFPGVANTGELFF. CDR3 nucleotide sequence: TGTGCCAGCAGTTTCCCAGGGGTAGCTAACACCGGGGAGCTGTTTTTT.

The J gene is TRBJ2-5, the V gene TRBV5-1; D possibly corresponds to TRBD1 (6 bases). V was clipped by 4 bases and J by 2 bases, with 18 bases between them. This CDR3 has 16 amino acids. Germline V gene sequence: CDR1 SGHRS, CDR2 YFSETQ. In DNA, the CDR3 is TGCGCCAGCAGCCCGCCTTGGCAGGGGCTACAAGAGACCCAGTACTTC. Amino acid sequence: CASSPPWQGLQETQYF.

This clone has only a few counts. The chain employs TRBV28 and TRBJ1-2, with 8 bases matching TRBD1. CDR1 and CDR2 (germline): MDHEN, SYDVKM. The CDR3 contains 12 residues. After removal of 5 bases from V and 8 bases from J, the junction contained 4 bases not matched to a gene. CDR3 DNA sequence: TGTGCCAGCAGTCAGGGGGCGCGGGGCTACACCTTC. Its translation: CASSQGARGYTF.

V and J are TRBV25-1 and TRBJ1-1; D remains ambiguous. Trimming took 4 bases from V and 9 from J, leaving 12 bases between them. Germline CDR1 is MGHDK and CDR2 is SYGVNS. This CDR3 spans 12 amino acids. The CDR3: CASSAGRIKAFF. CDR3 DNA: TGTGCCAGCAGTGCCGGTCGCATCAAAGCTTTCTTT.

This clone was recorded a few times. This sequence joins TRBV7-2 and TRBJ1-2, with D unresolved. Germline V lookup: CDR1 SGHTA, CDR2 FQGNSA. Trimming took off 5 bases at V and 5 bases at J, with 18 bases between the two ends. The CDR3 runs 15 residues. DNA for the CDR3: TGTGCCAGCAGCCCACCGACGGGAGTTCTTTATGGCTACACCTTC. Translating gives CASSPPTGVLYGYTF.

This chain uses TRBV6-4 with TRBJ2-1, with TRBD1 matching over 9 bases. Trimming removed 6 bases from V and 2 bases from J; junction bases left unmatched: 5. Germline V gene lookup returns CDR1 MRHNA and CDR2 SNTAGT. This CDR3 region has 15 residues. Written as DNA, the CDR3 is TGTGCCAGCAGCCCTCGGGACAGGGCCTACAATGAGCAGTTCTTC. Protein product: CASSPRDRAYNEQFF.

This clone turned up a few times. The genes are TRBV27 and TRBJ1-6, with D unclear. The CDR3 spans 17 residues. Trimming took off 7 bases at V and 10 bases at J, with 26 bases between the two ends. Germline V gene lookup returns CDR1 MNHEY and CDR2 SMNVEV (reference sequence). The CDR3 is CASKPPLDRVLRSPLHF. The CDR3 DNA is TGTGCCAGCAAACCACCCTTAGACCGGGTATTGAGATCACCCCTCCACTTT.

The table lists this clone with a count of one. The gene calls are TRBV4-1 and TRBJ2-5, with D possibly TRBD1 on 6 matching bases. Looked up from germline, CDR1 is MGHRA and CDR2 is YSYEKL. There are 15 residues in the CDR3. The germline V and J ends were trimmed by 3 bases and 0 bases, with 11 bases remaining between them. CDR3 region: CASSQPTGNQETQYF. CDR3 bases: TGCGCCAGCAGCCAGCCAACAGGGAACCAAGAGACCCAGTACTTC.

The CDR3 DNA is TGTGCCAGCAGTGGACAGAGCAACTACGAGCAGTACTTC. This codes for CASSGQSNYEQYF. The chain links TRBV6-1 to TRBJ2-7; a possible D gene is TRBD1 (5 bases). This CDR3 spans 13 amino acids. Germline CDR1 and CDR2: MNHNS and SASEGT. The V and J ends lost 4 bases and 3 bases respectively, with 10 bases between them.

The chain combines TRBV11-2 with TRBJ1-2, with 7 bases identical to TRBD1. V lost 1 base and J lost 8; bases outside the gene matches: 7. CDR3 size: 14 residues. CDR1 and CDR2 (germline): SGHAT, FQNNGV. As DNA, the CDR3 is TGTGCCAGCAGCTTAGTGGGCAGGGGGATAGGCTACACCTTC. Its translation: CASSLVGRGIGYTF.

The J gene is TRBJ1-6, the V gene TRBV27; 9 positions agree with TRBD1. The trim removed 1 base at V and 9 bases at J, leaving 1 base unmatched. The germline V gene has CDR1 MNHEY and CDR2 SMNVEV (reference sequence). The CDR3 totals 14 residues. In DNA, the CDR3 is TGTGCCAGCAGTTTATGGGGACAGGGTTCACCCCTCCACTTT. Translating it yields CASSLWGQGSPLHF.

The chain is built from TRBV28 and TRBJ2-1, with 8 nucleotides matching TRBD1. The CDR3 spans 13 residues. The J segment lost 7 bases and the V segment lost 7 bases, leaving 6 bases of the junction unmatched. Per germline, CDR1 MDHEN and CDR2 SYDVKM. CDR3 region: CASKAGGANEQFF. The CDR3 region has the DNA TGTGCCAGCAAGGCAGGGGGCGCGAATGAGCAGTTCTTC.

V is TRBV11-2 and J is TRBJ2-7, with D uncertain. Germline assignment: CDR1 SGHAT and CDR2 FQNNGV. The CDR3 has 12 residues. V lost 0 bases and J lost 5, with 5 bases in between. The CDR3 is CASSLEGDEQYF. The DNA of the CDR3 is TGTGCCAGCAGCTTAGAGGGCGACGAGCAGTACTTC. Based on the CDR3 plus reference TRBV11-2 and TRBJ2-7, the full variable domain is EAGVAQSPRYKIIEKRQSVAFWCNPISGHATLYWYQQILGQGPKLLIQFQNNGVVDDSQLPKDRFSAERLKGVDSTLKIQPAKLEDSAVYLCASSLEGDEQYFGPGTRLTVT.

The chain employs TRBV5-6 and TRBJ2-7; perhaps TRBD1 as D (5 bases). Germline CDR1 and CDR2: SGHDT and YYEEEE. Trimming took 0 bases from V and 2 from J, leaving 9 bases between them. This CDR3 spans 14 amino acids. The CDR3 loop is CASSLDRPPYEQYF. In DNA, the CDR3 is TGTGCCAGCAGCTTGGACAGGCCACCCTACGAGCAGTACTTC.